Below are 32 T cell receptor beta chains sequenced from a single sample in a study of blood T cell repertoires in COVID-19. Using immunoSEQ multiplex PCR, the repertoire was profiled, and TCRdb retains in-frame clones only, with some absent. The sample shows roughly 250,000 clones, 83% of them seen only once. Sequencing was done on a sample of PBMCs or T cells enriched from blood (not recorded which). These receptor sequences come from a woman aged 35 to 49 who had been exposed to COVID-19.

The chain recombines TRBV7-9 with TRBJ2-3; maybe TRBD1 (6 bases). The ends were cut back, 4 bases at V and 1 base at J, with 15 bases in the middle. The CDR3 runs to 16 residues. Germline V gives CDR1 SEHNR, CDR2 FQNEAQ (reference sequence). The CDR3 reads CASSSSSQGRTDTQYF. CDR3 DNA sequence: TGTGCCAGCAGCTCCTCATCACAGGGACGCACAGATACGCAGTATTTT.

V is TRBV3-1 (or the pseudogene TRBV3-2) and J is TRBJ2-7; tentatively, D is TRBD1 (5 bases). Germline assignment: CDR1 LGHDT and CDR2 YNNKEL (reference sequence). Trimming shortened V by 2 bases and J by 3 bases, and 11 bases separated the two germline ends. This CDR3 region has 14 residues. The CDR3, as DNA: TGTGCCAGCAGCCAATTGGGGCAGGACTACGAGCAGTACTTC. Its protein product is CASSQLGQDYEQYF.

This clone was seen a handful of times. This sequence joins TRBV5-4 and TRBJ1-3; D is perhaps TRBD1 (6 bases). CDR1 and CDR2 from the germline V gene are SGHNT and YYREEE (reference sequence). CDR3 length: 15 residues. Trimming took 1 base from V and 3 from J, leaving 11 bases between them. In DNA, the CDR3 is TGTGCCAGCAGCTTGTCAGGGGCTGGTGGAAACACCATATATTTT. Translation gives CASSLSGAGGNTIYF.

V and J are TRBV9 and TRBJ2-3; 7 nucleotides match TRBD1. V lost 3 bases, J lost 1 base, and 8 bases stayed unmatched. This CDR3 has 16 residues. Germline values: CDR1 SGDLS, CDR2 YYNGEE. The DNA for the CDR3 is TGTGCCAGCAGCGCTCGACAGGGTTCCCGCACAGATACGCAGTATTTT. This encodes CASSARQGSRTDTQYF.

The chain has TRBV6-5 and TRBJ2-3; the D gene is possibly TRBD2 (6 bases). The ends were cut back, 7 bases at V and 0 bases at J, with 11 bases in the middle. Germline assignment: CDR1 MNHEY and CDR2 SVGAGI. This CDR3 is built from 14 residues. The CDR3: CASTRDWSTDTQYF. In nucleotides, the CDR3 is TGTGCCAGCACGCGGGACTGGAGCACAGATACGCAGTATTTT.

This chain links TRBV4-3 with TRBJ1-2, with TRBD1 identical over 9 bases. After removal of 0 bases from V and 7 bases from J, the junction contained 9 bases not matched to a gene. Germline V lookup: CDR1 LGHNA, CDR2 YSLEER. CDR3 length: 16 amino acids. The CDR3 DNA reads as TGCGCCAGCAGCCAAGAATGGGACAGGGTGGGCCTTGGCTACACCTTC. Amino acid sequence: CASSQEWDRVGLGYTF.

The rearrangement links TRBV6-5 to TRBJ1-2; TRBD1 matches 8 bases. V lost 2 bases, J lost 5 bases, and 10 bases stayed unmatched. This CDR3 has 16 amino acids. Germline lookup yields CDR1 MNHEY and CDR2 SVGAGI. The CDR3 DNA sequence: TGTGCCAGCAGTTACAAGTCAGGGGGCGCGTGGTATGGCTACACCTTC. Translation gives CASSYKSGGAWYGYTF.

J is TRBJ2-7 and V is TRBV6-1; 7 bases agree with TRBD1. CDR3 size: 14 residues. The junction had 3 bases not matched to a gene; V was cut back by 1 base and J by 3 bases. Per germline, CDR1 MNHNS and CDR2 SASEGT. In DNA form, the CDR3 reads TGTGCCAGCAGTGAAGGACAGGGCCGCTACGAGCAGTACTTC. Encoded protein: CASSEGQGRYEQYF.

This clone was counted only a few times. The gene calls are TRBV5-4 and TRBJ2-5, with 13 bases identical to TRBD2. The CDR3 is made up of 16 amino acids. CDR1 and CDR2 (germline): SGHNT, YYREEE (reference sequence). V lost 4 bases and J lost 2; bases outside the gene matches: 5. CDR3 protein: CASSVGLAGIQETQYF. The CDR3 nucleotides are TGTGCCAGCAGCGTGGGACTAGCGGGGATACAAGAGACCCAGTACTTC.

The V and J genes are TRBV7-2 and TRBJ2-7; 7 bases are shared with TRBD2. The ends lost 5 bases at V and 1 base at J; junction bases unmatched: 11. The CDR3 sequence is 16 residues long. Germline lookup yields CDR1 SGHTA and CDR2 FQGNSA. In DNA form, the CDR3 reads TGTGCCAGCAGCCCAGGAGGGCCTAGCGGATCCTACGAGCAGTACTTC. Encoded protein: CASSPGGPSGSYEQYF.

V gene TRBV27 combines with J gene TRBJ2-7; TRBD2 is a possible D gene (6 bases). The CDR3 sequence is 13 residues long. The germline V and J ends were trimmed by 3 bases and 0 bases, with 6 bases remaining between them. CDR1 and CDR2 (germline): MNHEY, SMNVEV (reference sequence). The DNA of the CDR3 is TGTGCCAGCAGTTTGCGGGGCTCCTACGAGCAGTACTTC. It is translated as CASSLRGSYEQYF.

The CDR3 DNA follows: TGTGCTAGTGGTGTAAACAATCAGCCCCAGCATTTT. This gives the protein CASGVNNQPQHF. This chain connects TRBV12-5 to TRBJ1-5, with D unresolved. Trimming stripped 5 bases from V and 3 bases from J, with 5 bases between. The CDR3 length is 12 residues. Germline CDR1 LGHNT, CDR2 FRNRAP.

This clone was seen a single time. The chain is built from TRBV5-1 and TRBJ2-1; 12 bases are shared with TRBD2. V dropped 7 bases and J dropped 7; count of bases not matched to a gene: 9. The CDR3 is 15 amino acids. Looked up from germline, CDR1 is SGHRS and CDR2 is YFSETQ. CDR3 coding DNA: TGCGCCAGCGCGGAACTAGCGGGGGGCGGAAATGAGCAGTTCTTC. It encodes CASAELAGGGNEQFF.

The V and J genes are TRBV7-2 and TRBJ2-7, with 11 positions matching TRBD1. This CDR3 is 16 amino acids long. CDR1 and CDR2 from the germline V gene are SGHTA and FQGNSA. The junction had 11 bases not matched to a gene; V was cut back by 5 bases and J by 5 bases. The CDR3 DNA reads TGTGCCAGCAGCCCAGGATGGGACAGGGGGGTGGACGAGCAGTACTTC. Its translation: CASSPGWDRGVDEQYF.

The V and J genes are TRBV5-1 and TRBJ1-2; D is unclear. The CDR3 is 14 residues long. Between the trimmed V and J ends, which lost 4 bases and 1 base, there was a span of 11 bases. The V gene's germline CDR1 is SGHRS and CDR2 YFSETQ. CDR3 in amino acids: CASSPLEVNYGYTF. CDR3 sequence (DNA): TGCGCCAGCAGCCCTTTAGAGGTTAACTATGGCTACACCTTC.

V gene TRBV11-2 combines with J gene TRBJ1-6, with D unclear. The CDR3 spans 16 residues. Trimming took off 5 bases at V and 8 bases at J, with 19 bases between the two ends. Per the germline V gene, CDR1 is SGHAT and CDR2 is FQNNGV. The CDR3 DNA reads as TGTGCCAGCAGCGCAACAGCTGGAGGTGGCGATTCACCCCTCCACTTT. Amino acid sequence: CASSATAGGGDSPLHF.

The chain carries TRBV6-5 and TRBJ1-5, with a weak D call TRBD1 (6 bases). The germline V gene has CDR1 MNHEY and CDR2 SVGAGI. The CDR3 spans 15 residues. Trimming stripped 0 bases from V and 7 bases from J, with 13 bases between. CDR3 loop: CASSYSAGADQPQHF. CDR3 coding DNA: TGTGCCAGCAGTTACTCGGCGGGGGCGGACCAGCCCCAGCATTTT.

This clone was seen a handful of times. CDR3 in amino acids: CASSRKQGANYGYTF. In DNA, the CDR3 is TGTGCCAGTAGTAGAAAGCAGGGGGCTAACTATGGCTACACCTTC. The gene calls are TRBV19 and TRBJ1-2; 7 bases are a match to TRBD1. Germline CDR1 reads LNHDA; CDR2 reads SQIVND (reference sequence). J lost 0 bases, V lost 4 bases, and 5 bases had no gene match. This CDR3 is built from 15 residues.

The chain uses TRBV5-8 and TRBJ1-1; D is unclear. The CDR3 totals 14 residues. V gave up 1 base and J gave up 0 bases, with 7 bases separating them. CDR1 and CDR2 from the germline V gene are SGHTS and YDEGEE. The DNA for the CDR3 is TGTGCCAGCAGCTTGCCTCCTATGAACACTGAAGCTTTCTTT. It translates to CASSLPPMNTEAFF.

The V call is TRBV5-1, the J call TRBJ1-6; D is undetermined. CDR1 is SGHRS and CDR2 is YFSETQ in the germline V gene. The ends were cut back, 4 bases at V and 5 bases at J, with 13 bases in the middle. This CDR3 has 15 amino acids. The CDR3 is CASSALGQNNSPLHF. In nucleotides, the CDR3 is TGCGCCAGCAGCGCCCTGGGCCAAAATAATTCACCCCTCCACTTT.

A single count supports this clone. The chain links TRBV7-8 to TRBJ2-7, with TRBD1 identical over 9 bases. This CDR3 has 15 residues. In germline, CDR1 is SGHVS, CDR2 FQNEAQ. V lost 5 bases, J lost 4 bases, and 9 bases stayed unmatched. This CDR3 reads CASSLPGTGPYEQYF. The CDR3 DNA reads TGTGCCAGCAGCCTCCCCGGGACAGGGCCTTACGAGCAGTACTTC.

The chain joins TRBV5-1 to TRBJ2-5; 8 positions agree with TRBD1. The V gene end was trimmed by 4 bases and the J gene end by 4 bases; junction bases not matched to a gene: 9. The CDR3 has 15 amino acids. Germline-derived CDR1 and CDR2 are SGHRS and YFSETQ. This CDR3 reads CASSESGQEGETQYF. CDR3 nucleotides: TGCGCCAGCAGCGAGTCGGGACAGGAGGGAGAGACCCAGTACTTC.

The genes are TRBV7-8 and TRBJ1-2; D is possibly TRBD1 (5 bases). The germline V gene encodes CDR1 SGHVS and CDR2 FQNEAQ. Trimming removed 0 bases from V and 2 bases from J, with 10 bases in between. CDR3 length: 15 residues. The CDR3 sequence: CASSLAAGLNYGYTF. The CDR3 DNA is TGTGCCAGCAGCTTAGCTGCAGGGTTAAACTATGGCTACACCTTC.

The CDR3 region has the DNA TGTGCCAGCAGTAGCGGGGCCCTTGGCCCTAGCACAGATACGCAGTATTTT. Encoded protein: CASSSGALGPSTDTQYF. The chain recombines TRBV28 with TRBJ2-3; 7 bases are a match to TRBD2. Trimming removed 5 bases from V and 0 bases from J; junction bases left unmatched: 11. The CDR3 sequence is 17 residues long. Germline-derived CDR1 and CDR2 are MDHEN and SYDVKM.

This clone was seen only once. The V gene is TRBV4-3, the J gene TRBJ2-3, with 9 bases that match TRBD2. CDR1 is LGHNA, CDR2 YSLEER, per germline. V lost 0 bases to trimming and J lost 4 bases; unmatched junction nucleotides: 11. The CDR3 has 18 amino acids. In DNA form, the CDR3 reads TGCGCCAGCAGCCAAGAATTGGGGCGGGGGGGCTCGGCAGATACGCAGTATTTT. It is translated as CASSQELGRGGSADTQYF.

V usage is TRBV5-1 and J usage is TRBJ1-4; 9 bases agree with TRBD1. This CDR3 spans 16 amino acids. Germline values: CDR1 SGHRS, CDR2 YFSETQ. The trim removed 7 bases at V and 5 bases at J, leaving 12 bases unmatched. The CDR3 here is CASALGVDRGNEKLFF. The CDR3 DNA is TGCGCCAGCGCCCTGGGGGTCGACAGGGGGAATGAAAAACTGTTTTTT.

This chain connects TRBV29-1 to TRBJ1-2; D is uncertain. CDR1 is SQVTM, CDR2 ANQGSEA, per germline. The V end was cut by 6 bases, the J end by 4 bases, with 21 bases between. There are 15 residues in the CDR3. CDR3 loop: CSVAAGLHLGYGYTF. The CDR3 DNA reads TGCAGCGTCGCCGCCGGACTTCACTTGGGCTATGGCTACACCTTC.

Here the CDR3 DNA reads TGTGCCAGCAGCGCAACCGGGGGAAACACCGGGGAGCTGTTTTTT. As protein: CASSATGGNTGELFF. The chain combines TRBV7-8 with TRBJ2-2; weak D call: TRBD2 (6 bases). The V and J ends lost 5 bases and 2 bases respectively, with 12 bases between them. Germline CDR1 SGHVS, CDR2 FQNEAQ. The CDR3 has 15 residues. The variable domain in full, with the rest retrieved from reference TRBV7-8 and TRBJ2-2, is GAGVSQSPRYKVAKRGQDVALRCDPISGHVSLFWYQQALGQGPEFLTYFQNEAQLDKSGLPSDRFFAERPEGSVSTLKIQRTQQEDSAVYLCASSATGGNTGELFFGEGSRLTVL.

The rearrangement uses TRBV9 and TRBJ1-2; 7 positions match TRBD1. Germline V gene lookup returns CDR1 SGDLS and CDR2 YYNGEE. Unmatched junction bases numbered 9, after V lost 3 bases and J lost 7 bases. This CDR3 has 14 residues. The CDR3 DNA sequence: TGTGCCAGCAGCGGGTCGACAGGGATGGGTGGCTACACCTTC. This encodes CASSGSTGMGGYTF.

This chain uses TRBV5-5 with TRBJ1-5; TRBD1 aligns across 7 bases. This CDR3 comprises 16 residues. V dropped 3 bases and J dropped 1; count of bases not matched to a gene: 7. In germline, CDR1 is SGHKS, CDR2 YYEKEE (reference sequence). The CDR3 DNA is TGTGCCAGCAGCTCATTACACAGGGGAAGCAATCAGCCCCAGCATTTT. It translates to CASSSLHRGSNQPQHF.

The V and J genes are TRBV30 and TRBJ2-7; the match to TRBD1 covers 7 bases. Germline loops: CDR1 GTSNPN, CDR2 SVGIG (reference sequence). V dropped 4 bases and J dropped 3; count of bases not matched to a gene: 9. The length of the CDR3 is 14 residues. The CDR3 DNA reads TGTGCCTGGATCCCCGGGGACAGAAGCTACGAGCAGTACTTC. Its protein product is CAWIPGDRSYEQYF.

This clone has a handful of counts. The chain recombines TRBV2 with TRBJ1-2, with 7 positions matching TRBD1. V shed 4 bases and J 4 bases; nucleotides not matched to a gene: 0. The CDR3 runs 12 residues. CDR1 SNHLY and CDR2 FYNNEI come from the germline V gene. The CDR3 region is CASSGDSYGYTF. Written as DNA, the CDR3 is TGTGCCAGCAGTGGGGACAGCTATGGCTACACCTTC.